Presented here are 16 T cell receptor beta chains from one specimen sequenced in a study of T cell responses to AZD1222 COVID-19 vaccine. Assay: immunoSEQ multiplex PCR; the TCRdb copy retains only in-frame clones and omits some. The repertoire has about 160,000 clones, over 75% of them found once; the top ten carry 4% to 5.5%. Source: peripheral blood, taken 28 days after the second AZD1222 dose. Source of these receptors: an adult who received the AZD1222 COVID-19 vaccine.

The genes are TRBV7-2 and TRBJ2-1; 8 bases line up with TRBD1. Trimming at V came to 1 base and at J to 4 bases, leaving 3 bases not matched to a gene. There are 15 residues in the CDR3. Germline values: CDR1 SGHTA, CDR2 FQGNSA. The CDR3 sequence: CASSLVQGAYNEQFF. The DNA of the CDR3 is TGTGCCAGCAGCTTAGTCCAGGGGGCTTACAATGAGCAGTTCTTC.

The gene calls are TRBV5-4 and TRBJ2-7; TRBD1 might be the D (5 bases). This CDR3 has 13 residues. Germline loops: CDR1 SGHNT, CDR2 YYREEE (reference sequence). The V gene lost 6 bases and the J gene lost 0 bases, with 10 bases spanning the gap. The CDR3 protein is CASTQDTSYEQYF. The CDR3 nucleotides read TGTGCCAGCACCCAGGACACCTCCTACGAGCAGTACTTC.

The V and J genes are TRBV5-1 and TRBJ1-6; D is unresolved. The germline V and J ends were trimmed by 5 bases and 6 bases, with 18 bases remaining between them. Germline assignment: CDR1 SGHRS and CDR2 YFSETQ. This CDR3 has 16 residues. Written as DNA, the CDR3 is TGCGCCAGCAGTTTTGCAGAAGGGTCCGGTAATTCACCCCTCCACTTT. Translated: CASSFAEGSGNSPLHF.

This chain joins TRBV6-5 and TRBJ1-3; TRBD1 is a possible D gene (5 bases). V lost 7 bases, J lost 4 bases, and 11 bases lay in between. CDR1 and CDR2 from the germline V gene are MNHEY and SVGAGI. This CDR3 contains 13 residues. In DNA, the CDR3 is TGTGCCAGCACCCCGCGGGGGGGAAACACCATATATTTT. Its protein is CASTPRGGNTIYF.

The gene calls are TRBV6-2 or TRBV6-3 and TRBJ1-2; D is ambiguous. CDR1 is MNHEY, CDR2 SVGEGT, per germline. The CDR3 runs to 14 residues. The V gene lost 2 bases and the J gene lost 4 bases, with 11 bases spanning the gap. CDR3 amino acids: CASSYVTNPYGYTF. The CDR3 bases are TGTGCCAGCAGTTACGTAACTAACCCCTATGGCTACACCTTC.

The gene calls are TRBV2 and TRBJ2-5; D not certain. The V gene's germline CDR1 is SNHLY and CDR2 FYNNEI. Trimming cost V 3 bases and J 2 bases, with 10 bases left between them. This CDR3 region has 14 residues. CDR3 coding DNA: TGTGCCAGCAGTGAGCGACTCCTTCAAGAGACCCAGTACTTC. Translated, it gives CASSERLLQETQYF.

The gene calls are TRBV11-2 and TRBJ1-3; D not certain. This CDR3 region has 10 residues. V was trimmed by 6 bases and J by 4 bases, leaving 1 base between them. Germline CDR1 is SGHAT and CDR2 is FQNNGV. The CDR3 nucleotides read TGTGCCAGCAGGGGAAACACCATATATTTT. It specifies CASRGNTIYF.

The V call is TRBV11-2, the J call TRBJ2-3; D is perhaps TRBD1 (5 bases). Germline CDR1 SGHAT, CDR2 FQNNGV. The CDR3 runs 13 residues. The germline V and J ends were trimmed by 6 bases and 6 bases, with 13 bases remaining between them. The CDR3 DNA reads TGTGCCAGCAGGTCGCAGGGCGCGGATACGCAGTATTTT. This sequence encodes CASRSQGADTQYF.

The chain combines TRBV7-9 with TRBJ1-2, with D perhaps matching TRBD1 (5 bases). This CDR3 has 11 residues. The germline V gene encodes CDR1 SEHNR and CDR2 FQNEAQ (reference sequence). Trimming took 4 bases from V and 8 from J, leaving 8 bases between them. For the CDR3, the DNA is TGTGCCAGCAGCTCAGGGCGAGGCTACACCTTC. Translation gives CASSSGRGYTF. Looking up the rest from reference TRBV7-9 and TRBJ1-2 gives the full variable domain: DTGVSQNPRHKITKRGQNVTFRCDPISEHNRLYWYRQTLGQGPEFLTYFQNEAQLEKSRLLSDRFSAERPKGSFSTLEIQRTEQGDSAMYLCASSSGRGYTFGSGTRLTVV.

In this sample, this clone turned up a few times. The CDR3 DNA reads as TGCAGTGCCCCTCTTGGTGCGCCCCTCCACTTT. It specifies CSAPLGAPLHF. V gene TRBV20-1 combines with J gene TRBJ1-6, with unresolved D. In germline, CDR1 is DFQATT, CDR2 SNEGSKA (reference sequence). The CDR3 is 11 residues long. V was pared by 6 bases and J by 13 bases, with 13 bases between.

The V gene is TRBV10-3, the J gene TRBJ1-1; D perhaps matches TRBD1 (6 bases). CDR1 is ENHRY, CDR2 SYGVKD, per germline. V was cut by 6 bases and J by 10 bases, with 18 bases left in between. The CDR3 extends over 13 amino acids. CDR3 coding DNA: TGTGCCATCAGCGTAGACCAGGGGATCGGAGCTTTCTTT. As protein: CAISVDQGIGAFF.

CDR3 loop: CAISGGTTRYQETQYF. The CDR3 nucleotides are TGTGCCATCAGCGGTGGGACTACCCGATACCAAGAGACCCAGTACTTC. The chain carries TRBV10-3 and TRBJ2-5, with 7 nucleotides matching TRBD2. V lost 6 bases to trimming and J lost 0 bases; unmatched junction nucleotides: 10. Germline CDR1 is ENHRY and CDR2 is SYGVKD. This CDR3 contains 16 residues.

The genes are TRBV3-1 (or the pseudogene TRBV3-2) and TRBJ1-3, with unresolved D. The germline CDR1 and CDR2 sequences are LGHDT and YNNKEL (reference sequence). The V end was cut by 1 base, the J end by 9 bases, with 13 bases between. CDR3 length: 14 amino acids. CDR3 in DNA: TGTGCCAGCAGCCAAGGGGAGTCACCGAGCACCATATATTTT. This gives the protein CASSQGESPSTIYF.

This chain links TRBV3-1 (or the pseudogene TRBV3-2) with TRBJ1-2, with 7 bases that match TRBD1. Germline CDR1 LGHDT, CDR2 YNNKEL (reference sequence). CDR3 size: 15 residues. V dropped 1 base and J dropped 8; count of bases not matched to a gene: 10. The CDR3 region is CASSQAPPTGLGYTF. Written as DNA, the CDR3 is TGTGCCAGCAGCCAAGCACCCCCGACAGGGCTCGGCTACACCTTC.

The chain couples TRBV6-5 to TRBJ2-2; D gene unclear. The germline CDR1 and CDR2 sequences are MNHEY and SVGAGI. The germline V and J ends were trimmed by 4 bases and 5 bases, with 8 bases remaining between them. The CDR3 has 13 amino acids. The DNA of the CDR3 is TGTGCCAGCAGTTGGTCGCGGACCGGGGAGCTGTTTTTT. Protein product: CASSWSRTGELFF.

V is TRBV7-2 and J is TRBJ2-5; D is undetermined. Trimming took off 1 base at V and 1 base at J, with 7 bases between the two ends. The CDR3 covers 14 residues. Germline-derived CDR1 and CDR2 are SGHTA and FQGNSA. Here the CDR3 reads CASSLVSFQETQYF. The CDR3 DNA reads as TGTGCCAGCAGCTTAGTGTCCTTCCAAGAGACCCAGTACTTC.